This TCR beta chain is drawn from a study of blood T cell repertoires in COVID-19. Study context: Italy, Spain and the United States were the sources of the convalescent and acute COVID-19 samples. PBMCs, B-cell-depleted T cells, or T cells provided the cDNA or gDNA that made up the material.

CDR1 is SGDLS and CDR2 is YYNGEE in the germline V gene. Unmatched junction bases numbered 8, after V lost 4 bases and J lost 2 bases. This CDR3 has 15 amino acids. Authors' processing steps: Nucleated cell number was recorded as an estimate derived from reference gene primer amplification. Data came from immunoSEQ multiplex PCR; TCRdb stores just in-frame clones and leaves some out. V and J calls and clone size follow that table, whereas D and trimming were derived from the DNA. The table lists 35,000 to 45,000 clones, roughly 76% of them singletons. The TCR sequence derives from a woman between 70 and 85 years old with acute or convalescent COVID-19. This chain links TRBV9 with TRBJ1-1; 7 bases agree with TRBD1. The specimen was peripheral blood. The CDR3 DNA reads TGTGCCAGCAGCCTGGCCGGGACAGACAACACTGAAGCTTTCTTT. Amino acid sequence: CASSLAGTDNTEAFF.